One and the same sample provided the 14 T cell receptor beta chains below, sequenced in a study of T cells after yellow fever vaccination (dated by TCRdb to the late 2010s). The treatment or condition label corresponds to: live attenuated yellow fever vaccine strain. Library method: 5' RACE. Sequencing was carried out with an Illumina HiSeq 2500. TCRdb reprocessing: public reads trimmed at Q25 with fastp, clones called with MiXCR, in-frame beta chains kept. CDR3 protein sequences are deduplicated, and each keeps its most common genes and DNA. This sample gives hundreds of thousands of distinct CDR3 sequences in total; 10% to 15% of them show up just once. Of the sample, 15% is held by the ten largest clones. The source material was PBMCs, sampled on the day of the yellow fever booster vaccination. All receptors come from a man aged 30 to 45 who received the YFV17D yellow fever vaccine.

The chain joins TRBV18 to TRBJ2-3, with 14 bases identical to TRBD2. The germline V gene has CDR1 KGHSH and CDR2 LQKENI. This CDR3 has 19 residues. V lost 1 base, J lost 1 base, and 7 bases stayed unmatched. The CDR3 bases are TGTGCCAGCTCACCACTGACTAGCGGGAGGGCCCAGCGCACAGATACGCAGTATTTT. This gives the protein CASSPLTSGRAQRTDTQYF.

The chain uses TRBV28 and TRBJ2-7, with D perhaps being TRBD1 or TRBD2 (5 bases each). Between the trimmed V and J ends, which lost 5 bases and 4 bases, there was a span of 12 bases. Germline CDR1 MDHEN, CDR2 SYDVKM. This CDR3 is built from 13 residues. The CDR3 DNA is TGTGCCAGCAGTATAGGGACCCTATACGAGCAGTACTTC. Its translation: CASSIGTLYEQYF.

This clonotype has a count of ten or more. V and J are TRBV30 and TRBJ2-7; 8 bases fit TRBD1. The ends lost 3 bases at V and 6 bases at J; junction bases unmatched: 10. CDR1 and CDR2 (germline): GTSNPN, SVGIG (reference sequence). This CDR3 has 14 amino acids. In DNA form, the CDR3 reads TGTGCCTGGAGCCGGACAGGGTCCAATCTCGAGCAGTACTTC. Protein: CAWSRTGSNLEQYF.

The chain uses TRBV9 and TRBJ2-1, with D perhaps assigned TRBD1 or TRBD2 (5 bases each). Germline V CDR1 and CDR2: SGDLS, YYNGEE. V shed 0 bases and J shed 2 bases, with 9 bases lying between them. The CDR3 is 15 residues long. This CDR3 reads CASSVEGDPYNEQFF. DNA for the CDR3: TGTGCCAGCAGCGTAGAAGGGGACCCCTACAATGAGCAGTTCTTC.

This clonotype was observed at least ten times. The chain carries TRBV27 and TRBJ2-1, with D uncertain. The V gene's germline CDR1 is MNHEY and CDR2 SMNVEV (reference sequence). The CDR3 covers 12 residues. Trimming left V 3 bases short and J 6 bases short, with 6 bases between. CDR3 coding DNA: TGTGCCAGCAGTTTCCCAGGCAATGAGCAGTTCTTC. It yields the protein CASSFPGNEQFF.

The chain's CDR3 is CASSYSRGPNEKLFF. In nucleotides, the CDR3 is TGTGCCAGCAGTTACTCTCGGGGACCGAATGAAAAACTGTTTTTT. The J gene is TRBJ1-4, the V gene TRBV6-5; tentative D call: TRBD1 (5 bases). The germline V and J ends were trimmed by 0 bases and 5 bases, with 10 bases remaining between them. Germline V lookup: CDR1 MNHEY, CDR2 SVGAGI. This CDR3 has 15 amino acids.

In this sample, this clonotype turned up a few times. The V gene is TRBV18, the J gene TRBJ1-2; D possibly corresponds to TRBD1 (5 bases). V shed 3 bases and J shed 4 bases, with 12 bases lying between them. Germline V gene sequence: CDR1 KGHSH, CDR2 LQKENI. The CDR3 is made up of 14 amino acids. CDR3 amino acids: CASSPGGATYGYTF. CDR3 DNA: TGTGCCAGCTCACCGGGAGGGGCGACCTATGGCTACACCTTC.

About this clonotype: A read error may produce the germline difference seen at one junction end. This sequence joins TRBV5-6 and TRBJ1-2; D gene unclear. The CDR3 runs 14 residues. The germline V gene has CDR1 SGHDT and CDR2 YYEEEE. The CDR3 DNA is TGTACCAGCAGCTTGGGCAGACTAAACTATGGCTACACCTTC. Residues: CTSSLGRLNYGYTF.

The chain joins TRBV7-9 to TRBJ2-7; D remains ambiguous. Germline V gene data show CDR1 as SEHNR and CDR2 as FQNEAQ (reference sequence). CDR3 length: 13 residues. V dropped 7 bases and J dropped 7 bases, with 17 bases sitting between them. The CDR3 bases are TGTGCCAGCACCCCCCGACATCCTCAAGAGCAGTACTTC. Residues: CASTPRHPQEQYF.

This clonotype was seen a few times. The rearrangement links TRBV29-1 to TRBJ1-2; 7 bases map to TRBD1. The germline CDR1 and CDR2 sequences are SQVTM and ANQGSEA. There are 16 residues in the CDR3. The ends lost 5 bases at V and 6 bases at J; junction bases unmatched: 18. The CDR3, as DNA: TGCAGCGTTCTGGGGGGGCCCGGGCAGGGGGAAGATGGCTACACCTTC. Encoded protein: CSVLGGPGQGEDGYTF.

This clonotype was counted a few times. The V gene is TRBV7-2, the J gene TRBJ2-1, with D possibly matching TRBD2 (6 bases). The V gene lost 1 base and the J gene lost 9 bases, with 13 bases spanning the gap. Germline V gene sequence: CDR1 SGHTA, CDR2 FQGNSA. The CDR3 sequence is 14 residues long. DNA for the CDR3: TGTGCCAGCAGCTTAGGCTTTAGCGGTGCTGAGCAGTTCTTC. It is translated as CASSLGFSGAEQFF.

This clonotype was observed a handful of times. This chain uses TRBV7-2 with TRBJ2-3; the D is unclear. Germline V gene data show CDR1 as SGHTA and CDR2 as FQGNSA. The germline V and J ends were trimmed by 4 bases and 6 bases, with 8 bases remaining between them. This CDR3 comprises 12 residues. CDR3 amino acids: CASSYSWDTQYF. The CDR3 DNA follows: TGTGCCAGCAGCTACAGTTGGGATACGCAGTATTTT.

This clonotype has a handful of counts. The CDR3 DNA sequence: TGTGCCAGCAGCTTGTTCGGGAACACCGGGGAGCTGTTTTTT. Encoded protein: CASSLFGNTGELFF. The chain couples TRBV5-6 to TRBJ2-2; D gene unclear. V lost 1 base to trimming and J lost 1 base, with 5 bases between them. CDR1 is SGHDT, CDR2 YYEEEE, per germline. CDR3 length: 14 residues.

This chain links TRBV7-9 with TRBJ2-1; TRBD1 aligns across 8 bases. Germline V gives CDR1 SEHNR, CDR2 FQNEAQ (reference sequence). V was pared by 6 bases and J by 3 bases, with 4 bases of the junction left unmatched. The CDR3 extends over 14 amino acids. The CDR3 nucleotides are TGTGCCAGCAGTCGAGGACAGGGCTACAATGAGCAGTTCTTC. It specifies CASSRGQGYNEQFF.